This TCR beta chain derives from a study of metastatic and nonmetastatic thyroid tumors. Overall study context: Across peripheral blood and tumor or nodule tissue samples taken from malignant and benign thyroid patients, the repertoires were compared with one another. Study conclusions and caveats: For both blood and tumor, malignant thyroid tumors reportedly showed significantly higher TCR beta diversity than benign nodules did.

In the original processing: Clinicopathological groups differed in CDR3, with these differences serving to build a distant-metastasis classifier for papillary thyroid cancer. TCRdb redid the clone calls on the PCR reads using MiXCR. TCRdb's processing, not the study's, gives the V and J calls here. The table lists 50,000 to 60,000 clones, over 15% of them singletons, with approximately 3.1% in the top ten. Thyroid surgery was performed in patients who had received no treatment beforehand. In this sample, this clone turned up many times. Its antigen is still unknown. Being one base from a much bigger clone, this may be a read error. This CDR3 is also generated by other DNA sequences in the sample. This TCR was recovered from a female donor with papillary thyroid cancer or a benign thyroid nodule (not recorded which). Some clones in this sample may be carry-over from other donors' samples. What was sequenced was blood.

The CDR3 bases are TGTGCCAGCAGCAAACCCACAGGGGGCAATCAGCCCCAGCATTTT. As protein: CASSKPTGGNQPQHF. The genes are TRBV6-1 and TRBJ1-5, with 7 positions matching TRBD1. CDR1 and CDR2 from the germline V gene are MNHNS and SASEGT. This CDR3 has 15 amino acids. Unmatched junction bases numbered 7, after V lost 6 bases and J lost 2 bases.